These 2 T cell receptor beta chains originate from one sample sequenced in a study of regulatory T cells in long-lasting Graves disease. As to time point: newly diagnosed GD, antithyroid drugs for less than 3 months. RNA isolated from PBMCs was used to make the TCR library. Libraries of TCR beta came from iRepertoire HTBI primers plus Arm-PCR of CDR3 regions. MiXCR, applied by TCRdb to the multiplex PCR reads, yields one record per CDR3 protein. This table holds approximately 350,000 distinct CDR3 sequences, 15% to 20% found once. These data were also reused for a study on T cells in Graves' hyperthyroidism and ophthalmopathy.

Here the sequenced sample was peripheral blood mononuclear cells (PBMCs), taken at new diagnosis, from a patient treated with antithyroid drugs. The receptor source for this set is a man aged 35 to 55 with Graves disease.

This clonotype came up many times. The chain links TRBV15 to TRBJ2-3; 8 nucleotides align to TRBD1. Germline CDR1 reads LNHNV; CDR2 reads YYDKDF (reference sequence). Trimming took 1 base from V and 3 from J; bases not matched to a gene: 3. This CDR3 has 15 residues. This CDR3 is CATSRAGQGTDTQYF. In DNA, the CDR3 is TGTGCCACCAGCAGAGCCGGACAGGGAACAGATACGCAGTATTTT.

Worth noting for this clonotype: A much more abundant neighbour one base away suggests this may be a read error. The V gene is TRBV11-3, the J gene TRBJ2-1; D may correspond to TRBD1 or TRBD2 (5 bases each). The CDR3 has 14 amino acids. Germline V lookup: CDR1 SGHNT, CDR2 YENEEA. Here the CDR3 DNA reads TGTGTCAGCAGCCACCGGGACGACTACAATGAGCAGTTCTTC. Translating gives CVSSHRDDYNEQFF.